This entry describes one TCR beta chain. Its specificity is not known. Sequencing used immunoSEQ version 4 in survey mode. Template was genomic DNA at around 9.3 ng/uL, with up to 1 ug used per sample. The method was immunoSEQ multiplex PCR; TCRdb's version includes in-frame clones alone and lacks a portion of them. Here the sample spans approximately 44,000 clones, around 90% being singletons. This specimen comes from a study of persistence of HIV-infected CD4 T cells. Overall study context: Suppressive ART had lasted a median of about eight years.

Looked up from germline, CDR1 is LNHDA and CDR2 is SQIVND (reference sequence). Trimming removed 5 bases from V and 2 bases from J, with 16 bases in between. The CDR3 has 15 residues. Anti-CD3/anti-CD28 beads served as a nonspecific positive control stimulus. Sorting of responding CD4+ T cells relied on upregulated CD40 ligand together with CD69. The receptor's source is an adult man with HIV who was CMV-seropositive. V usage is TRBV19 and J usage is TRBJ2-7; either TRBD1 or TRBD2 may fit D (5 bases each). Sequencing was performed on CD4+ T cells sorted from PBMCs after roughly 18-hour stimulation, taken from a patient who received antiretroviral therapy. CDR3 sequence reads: CASSSTGTVAYEQYF. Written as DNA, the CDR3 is TGTGCCAGTAGTTCTACCGGGACCGTAGCCTACGAGCAGTACTTC.